The source of this T cell receptor beta chain is a study of blood T cell repertoires in COVID-19. The CDR3 is 13 residues long. Trimming at V came to 0 bases and at J to 6 bases, leaving 1 base not matched to a gene. Germline V gene sequence: CDR1 SGHTA, CDR2 FQGNSA. TCRdb keeps only in-frame clones here, not all; method: immunoSEQ multiplex PCR. This sample has about 350,000 clones, with roughly 86% found just once. Those enrolled, adults aged 18 to 89 years, came from some 23 US areas. The chain joins TRBV7-2 to TRBJ1-1, with 7 bases that match TRBD1. The origin of this receptor is a woman aged 25 to 39 who had recovered from COVID-19. Sequenced: PBMCs or T cells enriched from blood (not recorded which). The CDR3 loop reads CASSLAQGAEAFF. CDR3 nucleotides: TGTGCCAGCAGCTTAGCGCAGGGGGCTGAAGCTTTCTTT.